The source of this T cell receptor (beta chain) is a study of T cells after yellow fever vaccination. TCRdb fed the 5' RACE reads into MiXCR, producing one record per CDR3 protein. Found here are tens of thousands of distinct CDR3 sequences, roughly 8% of them singletons; the top ten hold about 40%. V was pared by 5 bases and J by 10 bases, with 6 bases of the junction left unmatched. CDR3 length equals 14 residues. The germline V gene has CDR1 MNHEY and CDR2 SMNVEV (reference sequence). This clonotype has a count of ten or more. This chain links TRBV27 with TRBJ1-6, with TRBD1 identical over 9 bases. The input for sequencing was CD8+ T cells sorted from PBMCs, taken on the day of the yellow fever booster vaccination. This receptor was obtained from a man aged 25 to 40 who received the YFV17D yellow fever vaccine. For the CDR3, the DNA is TGTGCCAGCAGTCCCGGGACAGGGCTCTCACCCCTCCACTTT. It is translated as CASSPGTGLSPLHF.